Sequencing of this T cell receptor beta chain was carried out in a study of blood T cell repertoires in COVID-19. Whole-study context: COVID-19 samples collected from the United States, Italy and Spain covered acute and convalescent phases. T cells, B-cell-depleted T cells, or PBMCs provided the cDNA or gDNA that served as material.

V was trimmed by 5 bases and J by 5 bases, leaving 9 bases between them. This CDR3 has 12 residues. Germline lookup yields CDR1 MDHEN and CDR2 SYDVKM. Data came from immunoSEQ multiplex PCR; TCRdb stores just in-frame clones and leaves some out. The sample has roughly 70,000 clones, roughly nine tenths seen once. The source of this sequence is a man aged 65-85 years with active COVID-19. Sequences were obtained from peripheral blood. The V gene is TRBV28, the J gene TRBJ2-5; no firm D call. The CDR3 region is CASSPPRETQYF. CDR3 bases: TGTGCCAGCAGTCCCCCCCGGGAGACCCAGTACTTC.